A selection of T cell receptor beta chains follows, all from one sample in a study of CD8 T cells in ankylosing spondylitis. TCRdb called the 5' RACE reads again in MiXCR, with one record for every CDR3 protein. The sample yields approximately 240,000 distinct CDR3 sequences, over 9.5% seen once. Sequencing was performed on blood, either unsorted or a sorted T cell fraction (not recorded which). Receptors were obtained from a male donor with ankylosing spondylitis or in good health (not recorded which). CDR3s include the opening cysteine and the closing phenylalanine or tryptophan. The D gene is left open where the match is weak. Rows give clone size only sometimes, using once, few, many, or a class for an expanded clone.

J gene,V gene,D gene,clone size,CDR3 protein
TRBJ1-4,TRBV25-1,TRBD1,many,CASSPQSGDRAGRATNEKLFF
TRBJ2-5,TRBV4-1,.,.,CASSYQEGETQYF
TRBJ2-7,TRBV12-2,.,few,CASRLQTSGYYEQYF
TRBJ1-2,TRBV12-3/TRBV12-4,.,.,CASSFLNPGDGYTF
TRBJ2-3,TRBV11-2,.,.,CVSSLRDTQYF
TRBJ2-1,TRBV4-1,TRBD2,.,CASSQDLELAGRGDEQFF
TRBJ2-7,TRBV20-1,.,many,CSGPLPGDRYEQYF
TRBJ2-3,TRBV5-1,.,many,CASSLPTEVDTQYF
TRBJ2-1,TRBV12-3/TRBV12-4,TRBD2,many,CASSPPSSGHNEQFF
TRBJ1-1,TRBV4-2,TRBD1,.,CVSSQGTGRNTEAFF
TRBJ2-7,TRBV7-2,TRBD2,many,CASSLQSGRASYEQYF
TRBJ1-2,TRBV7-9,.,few,CASSFLAGADHYGYTF
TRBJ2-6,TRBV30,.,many,CAWSTGFSGANVLTF
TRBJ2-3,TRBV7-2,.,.,CASTSGVAKRDTQYF
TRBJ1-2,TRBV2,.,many,CASSSGLGNYGYTF
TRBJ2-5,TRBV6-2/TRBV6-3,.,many,CASSYSAGDQETQYF
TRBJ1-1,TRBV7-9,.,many,CASTLSPGTEAFF
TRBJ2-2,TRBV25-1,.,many,CASSDSTQGRSGELFF
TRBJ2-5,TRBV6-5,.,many,CASSYARTARGETQYF
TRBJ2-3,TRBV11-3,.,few,CASSLDPRDDTQYF
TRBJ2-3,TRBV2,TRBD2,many,CASSLAGGLSDTQYF
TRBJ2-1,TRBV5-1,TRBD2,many,CASSPFGTSGNNEQFF
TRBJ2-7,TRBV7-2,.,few,CASSLAGIQIEQYF
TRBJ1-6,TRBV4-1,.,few,CASAQGGGYSPLHF
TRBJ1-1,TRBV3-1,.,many,CASSQGLRVKAFF
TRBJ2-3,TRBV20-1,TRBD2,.,CSAREASGSTDTQYF
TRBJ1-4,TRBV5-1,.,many,CASSLEGVNEKLFF